There are a few counts of the clone carrying this T cell receptor beta chain. Its antigen is as yet unknown. The data belong to a study of beta chain features in type 1 diabetes. General study findings and limits: Shortening that was moderate but significant affected the TCRB CDR3s of Type 1 diabetes patients in all four CD4+ subsets.

V trimming: 1 base; J trimming: 4 bases; junction bases outside the gene matches: 6. This CDR3 has 16 residues. Germline V gene data show CDR1 as SGHAT and CDR2 as FQNNGV. The sequenced template was cDNA made from the entire isolated RNA. Profiled with immunoSEQ multiplex PCR; TCRdb holds only in-frame clones, not every one. The sample has approximately 150,000 clones, about 9.1% seen once; the top ten hold 2% to 3%. The sequenced sample consisted of central memory CD4+ T cells from blood. This receptor was taken from a young woman in good health. The chain combines TRBV11-2 with TRBJ2-2; 7 positions match TRBD1. The CDR3 here is CASSLGRTGFTGELFF. In DNA form, the CDR3 reads TGTGCCAGCAGCTTAGGCAGGACAGGTTTCACCGGGGAGCTGTTTTTT.